Presented here are 27 T cell receptor beta chains from one specimen sequenced in a study of shared clonotypes between healthy human individuals. Assay: immunoSEQ multiplex PCR; the TCRdb copy retains only in-frame clones and omits some. The sample has approximately 2.3 million clones; about 92% are singletons. The sequenced sample was naive CD4+ T cells from PBMCs. Subset described: CD45RA+ positively selected. The receptors shown here come from a man between 18 and 35 years old in good health. Some clones in this sample may be carry-over from other donors' samples.

This clone was picked up one time. The chain combines TRBV28 with TRBJ1-5, with 7 bases fitting TRBD1. CDR1 MDHEN and CDR2 SYDVKM come from the germline V gene. With 2 bases clipped from V and 6 bases from J, the junction kept 10 bases outside the gene matches. The CDR3 has 16 residues. DNA of the CDR3: TGTGCCAGCAGTTTAGGGAGAAGGGGGCCGAGTCAGCCCCAGCATTTT. Translation gives CASSLGRRGPSQPQHF.

Here the CDR3 DNA reads TGTGCCAGCAGCAGGTCCGGGCGGACTGAAGCTTTCTTT. It encodes CASSRSGRTEAFF. The V call is TRBV7-9, the J call TRBJ1-1; D remains unclear. The CDR3 spans 13 residues. The germline V gene has CDR1 SEHNR and CDR2 FQNEAQ (reference sequence). V dropped 5 bases and J dropped 5 bases, with 12 bases sitting between them. Variable domain in full (rest from reference TRBV7-9 and TRBJ1-1): DTGVSQNPRHKITKRGQNVTFRCDPISEHNRLYWYRQTLGQGPEFLTYFQNEAQLEKSRLLSDRFSAERPKGSFSTLEIQRTEQGDSAMYLCASSRSGRTEAFFGQGTRLTVV.

The chain joins TRBV5-1 to TRBJ2-7; D gene uncertain. Germline V lookup: CDR1 SGHRS, CDR2 YFSETQ. CDR3 length: 14 residues. The ends were cut back, 0 bases at V and 5 bases at J, with 12 bases in the middle. DNA for the CDR3: TGCGCCAGCAGCTTGGTGGCCTATCGACACGAGCAGTACTTC. The encoded protein is CASSLVAYRHEQYF.

This rearrangement joins TRBV2 to TRBJ2-3, with TRBD2 identical over 9 bases. Trimming cost V 3 bases and J 5 bases; bases outside gene matches: 6. Germline V gene lookup returns CDR1 SNHLY and CDR2 FYNNEI. This CDR3 has 15 residues. CDR3 sequence: CASSDMGGREDTQYF. CDR3 DNA sequence: TGTGCCAGCAGTGATATGGGCGGGAGGGAAGATACGCAGTATTTT. Looking up the rest from reference TRBV2 and TRBJ2-3 gives the full variable domain: EPEVTQTPSHQVTQMGQEVILRCVPISNHLYFYWYRQILGQKVEFLVSFYNNEISEKSEIFDDQFSVERPDGSNFTLKIRSTKLEDSAMYFCASSDMGGREDTQYFGPGTRLTVL.

The chain links TRBV5-1 to TRBJ2-3, with TRBD2 as a possible D gene (5 bases). Trimming removed 0 bases at V and 3 bases at J, with 8 bases between. Germline V gives CDR1 SGHRS, CDR2 YFSETQ. This CDR3 is 14 amino acids long. For the CDR3, the DNA is TGCGCCAGCAGCTTGGGGGAGACTACAGATACGCAGTATTTT. It specifies CASSLGETTDTQYF.

The V call is TRBV2, the J call TRBJ1-2; 7 nucleotides agree with TRBD1. The CDR3 consists of 15 residues. V was pared by 6 bases and J by 10 bases, with 17 bases of the junction left unmatched. The V gene's germline CDR1 is SNHLY and CDR2 FYNNEI. The chain's CDR3 is CASSLQGGQGFYYTF. As DNA, the CDR3 is TGTGCCAGCAGCCTTCAGGGGGGCCAGGGATTCTACTACACCTTC.

This chain connects TRBV27 to TRBJ2-5; TRBD1 aligns across 7 bases. The J segment lost 5 bases and the V segment lost 4 bases, leaving 7 bases of the junction unmatched. The CDR3 length is 14 residues. Germline V gene sequence: CDR1 MNHEY, CDR2 SMNVEV (reference sequence). The CDR3 DNA sequence: TGTGCCAGCAGTTCTAAACAGGGGCGGGAGACCCAGTACTTC. This encodes CASSSKQGRETQYF.

This chain links TRBV6-1 with TRBJ2-1; D gene ambiguous. Germline V CDR1 and CDR2: MNHNS, SASEGT. CDR3 length: 11 amino acids. The V end lost 6 bases, the J end lost 4 bases, and 4 bases lay between the germline ends. The CDR3 nucleotides read TGTGCCAGCAGAGTTTACAATGAGCAGTTCTTC. Translated, it gives CASRVYNEQFF.

Worth noting for this clone: The same CDR3 also results from other DNA sequences found in this sample. The V and J genes are TRBV5-1 and TRBJ1-2, with D perhaps TRBD1 (5 bases). The V end was cut by 3 bases, the J end by 2 bases, with 11 bases between. CDR3 length equals 14 residues. CDR1 is SGHRS, CDR2 YFSETQ, per germline. The CDR3 protein is CASSSGGRNYGYTF. CDR3 bases: TGCGCCAGCAGCTCGGGGGGAAGGAACTATGGCTACACCTTC.

V usage is TRBV28 and J usage is TRBJ1-2, with unresolved D. Trimming shortened V by 10 bases and J by 7 bases, and 13 bases separated the two germline ends. Germline lookup yields CDR1 MDHEN and CDR2 SYDVKM. The CDR3 length is 11 residues. In nucleotides, the CDR3 is TGTGCCACCAGACTCAGAGTTGGCTACACCTTC. It yields the protein CATRLRVGYTF.

For the CDR3, the DNA is TGCGCCAGCAGCCGGACAGATGAAAAGGAAAAACTGTTTTTT. Protein: CASSRTDEKEKLFF. This chain uses TRBV4-1 with TRBJ1-4, with a weak D call TRBD1 (6 bases). CDR1 is MGHRA and CDR2 is YSYEKL in the germline V gene. The CDR3 extends over 14 amino acids. Trimming cost V 4 bases and J 8 bases, with 14 bases left between them.

This chain joins TRBV27 and TRBJ2-5; D is undetermined. CDR3 length: 12 amino acids. Deletions cut 0 bases from V and 5 bases from J, with 4 bases between. Germline V gives CDR1 MNHEY, CDR2 SMNVEV (reference sequence). The CDR3 protein is CASSLSSETQYF. CDR3 nucleotides: TGTGCCAGCAGTTTATCAAGCGAGACCCAGTACTTC.

V is TRBV4-1 and J is TRBJ1-1; unclear D gene. Germline V gene lookup returns CDR1 MGHRA and CDR2 YSYEKL. The CDR3 has 17 amino acids. V was pared by 0 bases and J by 1 base, with 15 bases between. The CDR3 reads CASSQDRMKGRNTEAFF. DNA of the CDR3: TGCGCCAGCAGCCAAGACAGGATGAAGGGAAGGAACACTGAAGCTTTCTTT.

V usage is TRBV5-4 and J usage is TRBJ1-5; 7 bases match TRBD1. After removal of 4 bases from V and 0 bases from J, the junction contained 7 bases not matched to a gene. Germline CDR1 reads SGHNT; CDR2 reads YYREEE (reference sequence). The CDR3 sequence is 16 residues long. The CDR3 sequence is CASSEGTDHSNQPQHF. In nucleotides, the CDR3 is TGTGCCAGCAGCGAGGGGACAGATCATAGCAATCAGCCCCAGCATTTT.

This clone turned up a few times. The V gene is TRBV30, the J gene TRBJ1-1, with D uncertain. The CDR3 contains 14 residues. Germline loops: CDR1 GTSNPN, CDR2 SVGIG (reference sequence). Trimming stripped 0 bases from V and 5 bases from J, with 13 bases between. Written as DNA, the CDR3 is TGTGCCTGGAGTGTGTCCCATTTGGGGACTGAAGCTTTCTTT. Its translation is CAWSVSHLGTEAFF.

This clone was counted a single time. The chain uses TRBV5-6 and TRBJ1-4; 8 nucleotides agree with TRBD1. After removal of 2 bases from V and 14 bases from J, the junction contained 11 bases not matched to a gene. Germline CDR1 SGHDT, CDR2 YYEEEE. CDR3 length equals 14 residues. CDR3 nucleotide sequence: TGTGCCAGCAGCTTCGGGCAGGGGGCCCTTCGGCTGTTTTTT. This codes for CASSFGQGALRLFF. Full variable domain (outside the CDR3, taken from reference TRBV5-6 and TRBJ1-4): DAGVTQSPTHLIKTRGQQVTLRCSPKSGHDTVSWYQQALGQGPQFIFQYYEEEERQRGNFPDRFSGHQFPNYSSELNVNALLLGDSALYLCASSFGQGALRLFFGSGTQLSVL.

The chain joins TRBV19 to TRBJ2-5; no clear D gene. The germline CDR1 and CDR2 sequences are LNHDA and SQIVND (reference sequence). The CDR3 contains 14 residues. The germline V and J ends were trimmed by 1 base and 2 bases, with 8 bases remaining between them. This CDR3 reads CASSIGRRQETQYF. The CDR3 DNA follows: TGTGCCAGTAGTATAGGTCGGCGTCAAGAGACCCAGTACTTC.

The chain is built from TRBV5-4 and TRBJ2-7; D is uncertain. V lost 2 bases and J 0 bases, leaving 15 bases between the germline ends. Germline lookup yields CDR1 SGHNT and CDR2 YYREEE (reference sequence). The length of the CDR3 is 16 residues. The CDR3 DNA reads as TGTGCCAGCAGCTTCGGCGGCCCCGTTAGCTCCTACGAGCAGTACTTC. As protein: CASSFGGPVSSYEQYF.

V and J are TRBV5-1 and TRBJ1-4; tentative D call: TRBD1 (6 bases). Germline lookup yields CDR1 SGHRS and CDR2 YFSETQ. The CDR3 has 14 amino acids. V lost 3 bases and J lost 6, with 12 bases in between. CDR3 residues: CASSSGAVDEKLFF. The CDR3 coding sequence is TGCGCCAGCAGCTCGGGGGCCGTCGATGAAAAACTGTTTTTT.

The V gene is TRBV19, the J gene TRBJ2-1; the D call may be TRBD1 or TRBD2 (7 bases each). Trimming removed 7 bases from V and 0 bases from J, with 16 bases in between. The CDR3 is 16 amino acids. Germline CDR1 is LNHDA and CDR2 is SQIVND (reference sequence). CDR3 DNA sequence: TGTGCCAGTAAAGGAAGGGAGGGGGCCTCCTACAATGAGCAGTTCTTC. It is translated as CASKGREGASYNEQFF.

The V call is TRBV6-1, the J call TRBJ1-4, with D perhaps matching TRBD1 (5 bases). V dropped 6 bases and J dropped 3 bases, with 11 bases sitting between them. This CDR3 region has 14 residues. CDR1 and CDR2 (germline): MNHNS, SASEGT. CDR3 protein: CASRPQGSNEKLFF. CDR3 nucleotide sequence: TGTGCCAGCAGGCCCCAGGGTTCTAATGAAAAACTGTTTTTT.

There are a few counts of this clone. This rearrangement joins TRBV7-2 to TRBJ1-1, with unresolved D. The CDR3 is 13 amino acids. The ends were cut back, 1 base at V and 1 base at J, with 4 bases in the middle. The germline CDR1 and CDR2 sequences are SGHTA and FQGNSA. CDR3 loop: CASSLERNTEAFF. The CDR3 DNA follows: TGTGCCAGCAGCTTAGAAAGGAACACTGAAGCTTTCTTT.

The chain joins TRBV21-1 to TRBJ2-7; the D call in the table, TRBD2, was not verified against the DNA. TRBV21-1 is termed a pseudogene. The length of the CDR3 is 16 residues. CDR3 nucleotide sequence: TGTGCCAGCACAGACAGACTAGCGGCCCGGGCATACGAGCAGTACTTC. Protein product: CASTDRLAARAYEQYF.

The V call is TRBV15, the J call TRBJ2-3, with 9 bases aligning to TRBD2. Trimming took 4 bases from V and 0 from J; bases not matched to a gene: 5. The CDR3 sequence is 16 residues long. The germline V gene has CDR1 LNHNV and CDR2 YYDKDF (reference sequence). DNA of the CDR3: TGTGCCACCAGCAAAGGACTAGCGTATAGCACAGATACGCAGTATTTT. Translation gives CATSKGLAYSTDTQYF.

CDR3 nucleotide sequence: TGTGCCAGCAGCGGAGATTTAGCGGAGACTAGCACAGATACGCAGTATTTT. Amino acids: CASSGDLAETSTDTQYF. This chain links TRBV9 with TRBJ2-3, with D maybe TRBD2 (6 bases). V was shortened by 3 bases and J by 0 bases, with 17 bases between the two germline ends. This CDR3 is built from 17 residues. Looked up from germline, CDR1 is SGDLS and CDR2 is YYNGEE. The full variable domain, in which reference TRBV9 and TRBJ2-3 provide the parts outside the CDR3, is DSGVTQTPKHLITATGQRVTLRCSPRSGDLSVYWYQQSLDQGLQFLIQYYNGEERAKGNILERFSAQQFPDLHSELNLSSLELGDSALYFCASSGDLAETSTDTQYFGPGTRLTVL.

The chain couples TRBV10-3 to TRBJ1-5; D unclear. Deletions cut 0 bases from V and 0 bases from J, with 3 bases between. CDR1 is ENHRY and CDR2 is SYGVKD in the germline V gene. The CDR3 is made up of 14 amino acids. CDR3 protein: CAISESPSNQPQHF. The DNA of the CDR3 is TGTGCCATCAGTGAGTCCCCTAGCAATCAGCCCCAGCATTTT.

The chain couples TRBV29-1 to TRBJ2-5; D assignment may be TRBD1 or TRBD2 (6 bases each). CDR1 is SQVTM and CDR2 is ANQGSEA in the germline V gene. This CDR3 contains 14 residues. Trimming pared 3 bases from V and 4 bases from J, leaving 15 bases between. CDR3 region: CSVDRLGGLETQYF. CDR3 coding DNA: TGCAGCGTTGATCGATTGGGGGGCCTAGAGACCCAGTACTTC.